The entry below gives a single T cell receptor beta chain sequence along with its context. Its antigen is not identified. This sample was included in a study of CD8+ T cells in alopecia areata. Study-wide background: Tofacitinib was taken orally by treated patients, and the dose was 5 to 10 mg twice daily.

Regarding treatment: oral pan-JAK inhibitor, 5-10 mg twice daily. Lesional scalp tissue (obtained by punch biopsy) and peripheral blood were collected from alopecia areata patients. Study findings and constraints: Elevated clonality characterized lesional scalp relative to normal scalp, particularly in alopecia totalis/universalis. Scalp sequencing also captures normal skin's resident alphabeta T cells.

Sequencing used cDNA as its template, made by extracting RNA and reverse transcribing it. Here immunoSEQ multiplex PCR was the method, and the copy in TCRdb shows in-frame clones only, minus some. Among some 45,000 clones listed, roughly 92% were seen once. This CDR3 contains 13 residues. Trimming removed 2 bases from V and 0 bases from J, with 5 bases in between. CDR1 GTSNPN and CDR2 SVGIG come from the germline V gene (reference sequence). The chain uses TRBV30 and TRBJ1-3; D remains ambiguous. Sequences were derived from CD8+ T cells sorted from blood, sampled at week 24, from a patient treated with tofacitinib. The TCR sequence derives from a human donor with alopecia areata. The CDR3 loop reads CAWSIYSGNTIYF. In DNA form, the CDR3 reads TGTGCCTGGAGTATATACTCTGGAAACACCATATATTTT.